This TCR beta chain derives from a study of beta chain features in type 1 diabetes. Study-level results: PCR, the amplification step, might favor shorter templates, equally in patients and controls.

Turning to this clone: The antigen remains unidentified.

Reverse transcription of all isolated RNA meant that expressed TCRB transcripts were sequenced. Generated by immunoSEQ multiplex PCR, the TCRdb table keeps only in-frame clones and is missing some. The sample has under 250,000 clones, around 26% seen once; the top ten hold under 5%. By way of CD45RO/CCR7/CD25/CD127/CD95/CD27, the CD4+ regulatory, stem cell-like memory, central memory and naive cells were sorted. After removal of 6 bases from V and 2 bases from J, the junction contained 7 bases not matched to a gene. The CDR3 has 15 residues. Germline V gene data show CDR1 as SNHLY and CDR2 as FYNNEI.

This TCR was recovered from a man younger than 45 in good health. Source material: central memory CD4+ T cells from blood. The rearrangement joins TRBV2 to TRBJ2-7; 10 positions match TRBD1. CDR3 sequence: CASRDGQGVAYEQYF. In nucleotides, the CDR3 is TGTGCCAGCAGGGATGGACAGGGGGTTGCCTACGAGCAGTACTTC.